The present TCR beta chain was sequenced within a study of Ad26.COV2.S vaccination and SARS-CoV-2 variants (dated by TCRdb to the early 2020s). Describing the broader study: Vaccine-arm donors were drawn from COV1001, a multicentre, randomized, double-blind, placebo-controlled phase I-IIa trial of Ad26.COV2.S in healthy adults. Throughout the experiments and outcome assessment, investigators stayed blinded to trial group allocation. Ad26.COV2.S was administered intramuscularly at a dose of 5x10^10 or 1x10^11 viral particles, either as one shot or as two shots given 56 days apart. Trial participants were randomized into five groups of five, in which low-dose or high-dose Ad26.COV2.S was given once or twice, or placebo was given on both occasions. A total of 32 samples were included in the TCR-sequenced set, comprising around 20 Ad26.COV2.S vaccine recipients, 5 placebo recipients and 8 SARS-CoV-2 convalescent individuals. TCRbeta repertoire sequencing served as the tool for gauging how specific and how broad the SARS-CoV-2-reactive T cell receptors were following Ad26.COV2.S vaccination.

The immunoSEQ Assay was the method used to sequence TCRbeta CDR3 regions. After extraction, genomic DNA underwent amplification by bias-controlled multiplex PCR, followed by high-throughput sequencing. Under the source paper's analysis protocol: To quantify the absolute abundance of every unique TCRbeta CDR3 region, sequences were collapsed and filtered. T cell fraction was estimated by normalizing TCRbeta template counts to usable DNA, with usable DNA measured through amplification of reference genes found in all nucleated cells. Repertoire TCRs were annotated as SARS-CoV-2-specific when V gene, CDR3 amino acid sequence and J gene were exactly matched to a known reactive TCR set. The reference SARS-CoV-2 TCR set was obtained from MIRA and was filtered for enrichment in COVID-19-positive ImmuneCODE repertoires, whereby public or cross-reactive TCRs were removed. Using the MIRA antigens, annotated TCRs were further analysed by specific ORF or by position within an ORF. Breadth was defined as annotated unique rearrangements over total unique productive rearrangements; depth was the summed frequency of those rearrangements. Two-sided Wilcoxon rank-sum tests were applied when comparing TCR breadth between groups. The table was pulled from immuneACCESS by TCRdb, which kept in-frame rearrangements only. Such tables lose some clones; where checked, under half of the loss comes from unresolved V genes, and the rest has no known cause. V, J and clone size reflect that table, while D and trimming were determined from the DNA. For this sample the table gives hundreds of thousands of clones, of which around nine tenths were detected only once. Clones ranked in the top ten supply about 10% of the sample.

The treatment or condition label, read with the paper, signifies: over 15 received Ad26.COV2.S at low or high dose, single or two shots; roughly five received placebo; per-sample allocation not given. Repertoires of vaccine and placebo recipients were sequenced from samples collected on day 63 after the first injection. In Cohort 1b, more than 20 adults aged 18-55 years were enrolled at a single site in Boston, USA, between 29 July and 7 August 2020. As a vaccine, Ad26.COV2.S was a replication-incompetent adenovirus type 26 vector that expressed a prefusion-stabilized SARS-CoV-2 spike protein derived from the original Wuhan strain. Via the germline V gene (reference sequence), CDR1 is PRHDT and CDR2 FYEKMQ. Including cysteine and phenylalanine, the CDR3 has 17 amino acids. Only the CDR3 portion is preserved as DNA: 51 bases, with reading frame beginning at the first base. V loses 2 bases of germline sequence and J loses 4 bases, and the interval between the two ends is 15 bases.

The study at large found these results: The study was not powered to compare responses between vaccine doses or regimens. Higher spike-specific TCR breadth was observed in Ad26.COV2.S recipients than in placebo recipients (P = 0.0014). Comparable non-spike TCR breadth was observed between vaccine and placebo recipients, consistent with only spike being contained in the vaccine. After vaccination, spike-specific CD8+ and CD4+ T cell responses were reported to show substantial breadth. According to the authors, total T cell responses may have been underestimated by the TCR breadth and depth analyses.

As regards this clone: Its binding antigen is unknown. One base away there is no much larger clone; base qualities are not given.

Rearrangement joined TRBV13 to TRBJ1-6; the D segment cannot be called with confidence. Source: peripheral blood, taken in a trial of Ad26.COV2.S vaccine versus placebo. The source of this sequence is a person aged 18-60 years who received the Ad26.COV2.S COVID-19 vaccine or a placebo. Read as DNA, the sequence is TGTGCCAGCAGCTTAAGGGCTGGGCGGTTGTATAATTCACCCCTCCACTTT. Translated, it gives CASSLRAGRLYNSPLHF.